These 8 T cell receptor beta chains were sequenced from one sample in a study of shared clonotypes between healthy human individuals. The method was immunoSEQ multiplex PCR; TCRdb's version includes in-frame clones alone and lacks a portion of them. The table includes 1.5 million to 1.9 million clones, nearly 99% detected once. The sequencing sample was made of naive CD4+ T cells sorted from blood. The subset was: CD45RA+ positively selected. These receptors were collected from a man aged 25 to 40 in good health.

The chain's CDR3 is CASNLAEDTQYF. In DNA, the CDR3 is TGTGCCAGCAACCTAGCGGAAGATACGCAGTATTTT. The chain carries TRBV6-6 and TRBJ2-3; 7 bases line up with TRBD2. The CDR3 consists of 12 residues. Germline loops: CDR1 MNHNY, CDR2 SVGAGI (reference sequence). V lost 7 bases and J lost 5; bases outside the gene matches: 3.

The genes are TRBV4-3 and TRBJ2-6; TRBD1 is a possible D gene (5 bases). Germline lookup yields CDR1 LGHNA and CDR2 YSLEER. CDR3 length: 18 amino acids. V was pared by 1 base and J by 2 bases, with 15 bases between. The chain's CDR3 is CASSQVGRGGAGANVLTF. The DNA of the CDR3 is TGCGCCAGCAGCCAAGTGGGAAGGGGCGGCGCTGGGGCCAACGTCCTGACTTTC.

V usage is TRBV6-1 and J usage is TRBJ2-1; D may correspond to TRBD1 or TRBD2 (5 bases each). CDR3 size: 14 residues. The V gene lost 6 bases and the J gene lost 8 bases, with 17 bases spanning the gap. Per germline, CDR1 MNHNS and CDR2 SASEGT. The CDR3: CASRPGPRIDEQFF. CDR3 sequence (DNA): TGTGCCAGCAGGCCGGGACCTCGGATCGATGAGCAGTTCTTC.

V is TRBV5-1 and J is TRBJ2-1, with D maybe TRBD2 (7 bases). The CDR3 length is 17 residues. The V gene lost 2 bases and the J gene lost 5 bases, with 20 bases spanning the gap. Germline V gives CDR1 SGHRS, CDR2 YFSETQ. The CDR3, as DNA: TGCGCCAGCAGCTTTGGACTAGTAGGCCAGGGGAACAATGAGCAGTTCTTC. It encodes CASSFGLVGQGNNEQFF.

The chain employs TRBV10-3 and TRBJ1-4; D possibly corresponds to TRBD1 (5 bases). From germline, CDR1 is ENHRY and CDR2 SYGVKD. The CDR3 loop spans 13 amino acids. V gave up 9 bases and J gave up 3 bases, with 11 bases separating them. The CDR3 DNA reads TGTGCCATTAACCGGGACTCTAATGAAAAACTGTTTTTT. The encoded protein is CAINRDSNEKLFF.

The rearrangement joins TRBV9 to TRBJ2-2, with 12 bases fitting TRBD2. The CDR3 runs 16 residues. The J segment lost 5 bases and the V segment lost 5 bases, leaving 7 bases of the junction unmatched. CDR1 and CDR2 (germline): SGDLS, YYNGEE. For the CDR3, the DNA is TGTGCCAGCAGGAGAGGACTAGCGGGAACAACCGGGGAGCTGTTTTTT. It translates to CASRRGLAGTTGELFF.

The V call is TRBV6-1, the J call TRBJ2-1; no definite D call. Trimming took off 8 bases at V and 0 bases at J, with 8 bases between the two ends. CDR1 and CDR2 (germline): MNHNS, SASEGT. The CDR3 is 13 residues long. The CDR3 DNA follows: TGTGCCAGCGGATGGAGCTCCTACAATGAGCAGTTCTTC. It specifies CASGWSSYNEQFF.

The chain couples TRBV5-1 to TRBJ1-2, with D possibly being TRBD1 (6 bases). The CDR3 length is 18 residues. The V gene lost 0 bases and the J gene lost 3 bases, with 21 bases spanning the gap. Germline assignment: CDR1 SGHRS and CDR2 YFSETQ. The CDR3 coding sequence is TGCGCCAGCAGCTTGGACCGGACAGCCCTACAAAGGGACTATGGCTACACCTTC. Its protein product is CASSLDRTALQRDYGYTF.